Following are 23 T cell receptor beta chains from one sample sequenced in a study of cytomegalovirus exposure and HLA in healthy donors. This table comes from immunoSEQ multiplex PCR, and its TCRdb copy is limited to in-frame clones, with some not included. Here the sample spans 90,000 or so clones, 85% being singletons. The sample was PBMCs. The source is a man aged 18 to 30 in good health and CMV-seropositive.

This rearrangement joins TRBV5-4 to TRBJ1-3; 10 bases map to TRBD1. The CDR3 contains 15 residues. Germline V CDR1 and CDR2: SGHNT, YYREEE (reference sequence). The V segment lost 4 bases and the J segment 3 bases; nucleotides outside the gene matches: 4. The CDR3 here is CASSQDRGLGNTIYF. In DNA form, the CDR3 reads TGTGCCAGCAGCCAAGACAGGGGGCTTGGAAACACCATATATTTT.

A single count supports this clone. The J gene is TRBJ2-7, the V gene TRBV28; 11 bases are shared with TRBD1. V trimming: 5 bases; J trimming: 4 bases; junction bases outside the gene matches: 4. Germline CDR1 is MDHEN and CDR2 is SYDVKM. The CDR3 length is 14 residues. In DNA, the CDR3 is TGTGCCAGCAGTAAGGGGGACAGGGGGTACGAGCAGTACTTC. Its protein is CASSKGDRGYEQYF.

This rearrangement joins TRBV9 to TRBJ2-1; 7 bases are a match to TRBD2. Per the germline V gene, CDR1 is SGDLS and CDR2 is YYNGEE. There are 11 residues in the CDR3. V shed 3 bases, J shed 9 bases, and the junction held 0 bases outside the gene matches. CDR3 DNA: TGTGCCAGCAGCGGGGGGGGTGAGCAGTTCTTC. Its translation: CASSGGGEQFF.

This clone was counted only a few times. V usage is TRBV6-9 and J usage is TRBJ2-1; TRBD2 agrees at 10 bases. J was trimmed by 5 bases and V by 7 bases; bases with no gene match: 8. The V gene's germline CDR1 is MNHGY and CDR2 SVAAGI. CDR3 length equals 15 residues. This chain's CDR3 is CASTPLAGGNNEQFF. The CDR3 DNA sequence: TGTGCCAGCACCCCCTTAGCGGGAGGCAACAATGAGCAGTTCTTC.

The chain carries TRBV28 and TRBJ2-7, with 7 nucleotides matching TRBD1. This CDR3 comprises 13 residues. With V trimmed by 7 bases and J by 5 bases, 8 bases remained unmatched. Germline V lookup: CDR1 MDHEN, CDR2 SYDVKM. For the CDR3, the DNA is TGTGCCAGCAACCCCGACAGGGCCCACGAGCAGTACTTC. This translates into CASNPDRAHEQYF.

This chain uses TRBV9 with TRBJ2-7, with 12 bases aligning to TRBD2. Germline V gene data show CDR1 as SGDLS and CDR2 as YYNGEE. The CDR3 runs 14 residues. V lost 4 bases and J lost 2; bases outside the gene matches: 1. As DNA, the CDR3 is TGTGCCAGCAGCCCTAGCGGGAGGGCCTACGAGCAGTACTTC. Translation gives CASSPSGRAYEQYF.

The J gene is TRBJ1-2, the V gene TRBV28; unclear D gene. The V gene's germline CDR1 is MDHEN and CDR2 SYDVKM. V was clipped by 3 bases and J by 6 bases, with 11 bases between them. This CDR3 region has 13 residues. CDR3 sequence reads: CASSFEENDGYTF. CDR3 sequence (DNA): TGTGCCAGCAGTTTCGAGGAGAACGATGGCTACACCTTC.

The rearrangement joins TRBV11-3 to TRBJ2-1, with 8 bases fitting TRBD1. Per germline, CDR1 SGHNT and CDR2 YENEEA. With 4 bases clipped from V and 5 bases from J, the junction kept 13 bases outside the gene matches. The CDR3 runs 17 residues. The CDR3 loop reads CASSSLPGQGADNEQFF. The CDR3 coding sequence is TGTGCCAGCAGCTCTCTACCCGGGCAGGGGGCCGACAATGAGCAGTTCTTC.

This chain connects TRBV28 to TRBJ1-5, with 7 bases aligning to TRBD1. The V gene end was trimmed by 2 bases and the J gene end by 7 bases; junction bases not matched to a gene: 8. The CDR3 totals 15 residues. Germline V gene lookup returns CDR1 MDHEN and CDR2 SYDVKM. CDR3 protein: CASSLGTASGQPQHF. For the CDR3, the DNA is TGTGCCAGCAGTTTAGGGACAGCCAGCGGGCAGCCCCAGCATTTT.

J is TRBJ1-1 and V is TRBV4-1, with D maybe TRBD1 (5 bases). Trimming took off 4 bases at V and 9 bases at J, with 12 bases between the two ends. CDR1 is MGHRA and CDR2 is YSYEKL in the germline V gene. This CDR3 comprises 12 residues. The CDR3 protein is CASSPGQAKAFF. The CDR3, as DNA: TGCGCCAGCAGCCCCGGACAAGCGAAAGCTTTCTTT.

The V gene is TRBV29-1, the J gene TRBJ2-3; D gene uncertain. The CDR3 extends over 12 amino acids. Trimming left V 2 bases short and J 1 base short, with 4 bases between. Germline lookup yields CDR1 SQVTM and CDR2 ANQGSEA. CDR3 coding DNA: TGCAGCGTTGAACGGGGCACAGATACGCAGTATTTT. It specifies CSVERGTDTQYF.

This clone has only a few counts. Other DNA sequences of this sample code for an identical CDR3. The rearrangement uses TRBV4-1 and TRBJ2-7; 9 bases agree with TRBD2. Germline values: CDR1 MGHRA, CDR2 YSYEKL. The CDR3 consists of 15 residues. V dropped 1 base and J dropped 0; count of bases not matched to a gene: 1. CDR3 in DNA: TGCGCCAGCAGCCAAGGGACTAGCGTCTCCTACGAGCAGTACTTC. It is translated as CASSQGTSVSYEQYF.

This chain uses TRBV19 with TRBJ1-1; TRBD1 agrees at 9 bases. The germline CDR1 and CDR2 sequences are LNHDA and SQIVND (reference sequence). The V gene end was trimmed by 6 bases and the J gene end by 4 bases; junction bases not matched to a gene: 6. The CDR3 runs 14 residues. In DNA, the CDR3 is TGTGCCAGTAGCCTCACAGGGGGCGGCACTGAAGCTTTCTTT. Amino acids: CASSLTGGGTEAFF.

In DNA, the CDR3 is TGTGCCAGCAGTCGACGACTAGCGGGAGCAGAGACCCAGTACTTC. Amino acids: CASSRRLAGAETQYF. V gene TRBV28 combines with J gene TRBJ2-5, with 12 positions matching TRBD2. V shed 5 bases and J 4 bases; nucleotides not matched to a gene: 5. The CDR3 runs to 15 residues. CDR1 and CDR2 (germline): MDHEN, SYDVKM.

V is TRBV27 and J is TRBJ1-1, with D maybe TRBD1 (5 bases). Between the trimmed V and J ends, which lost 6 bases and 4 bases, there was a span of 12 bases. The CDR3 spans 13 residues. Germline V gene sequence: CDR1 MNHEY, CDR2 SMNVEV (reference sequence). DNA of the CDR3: TGTGCCAGCAGAGCCTTCCAGGGCACTGAAGCTTTCTTT. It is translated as CASRAFQGTEAFF.

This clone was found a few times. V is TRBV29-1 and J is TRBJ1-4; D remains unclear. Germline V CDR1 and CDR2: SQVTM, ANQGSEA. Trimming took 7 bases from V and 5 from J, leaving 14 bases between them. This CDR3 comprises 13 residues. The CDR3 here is CSASGRTNEKLFF. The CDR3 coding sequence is TGCAGCGCCAGCGGACGGACGAATGAAAAACTGTTTTTT.

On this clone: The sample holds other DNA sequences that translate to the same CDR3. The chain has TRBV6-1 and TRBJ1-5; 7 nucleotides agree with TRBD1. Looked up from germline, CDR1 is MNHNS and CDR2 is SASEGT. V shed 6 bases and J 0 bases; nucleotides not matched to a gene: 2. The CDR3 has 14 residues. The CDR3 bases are TGTGCCAGCAGAGGGACAGTTAGCAATCAGCCCCAGCATTTT. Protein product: CASRGTVSNQPQHF.

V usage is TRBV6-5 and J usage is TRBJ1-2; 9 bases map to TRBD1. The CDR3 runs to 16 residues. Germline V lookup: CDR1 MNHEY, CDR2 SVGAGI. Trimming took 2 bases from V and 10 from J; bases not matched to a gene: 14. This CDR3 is CASSYTAGTGWGDYTF. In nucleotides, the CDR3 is TGTGCCAGCAGTTACACAGCCGGGACAGGGTGGGGGGACTACACCTTC.

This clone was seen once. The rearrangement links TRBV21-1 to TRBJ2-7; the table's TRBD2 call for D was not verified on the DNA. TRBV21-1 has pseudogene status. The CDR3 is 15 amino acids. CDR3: CASSMWGTSVYEQYF. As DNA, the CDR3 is TGTGCCAGCAGCATGTGGGGGACTAGCGTTTACGAGCAGTACTTC.

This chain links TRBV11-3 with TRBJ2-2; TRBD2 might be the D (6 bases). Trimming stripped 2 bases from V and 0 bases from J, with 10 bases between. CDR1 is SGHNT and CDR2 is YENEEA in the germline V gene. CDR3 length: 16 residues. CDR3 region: CASSLTPGANTGELFF. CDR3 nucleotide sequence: TGTGCCAGCAGCTTAACCCCGGGAGCGAACACCGGGGAGCTGTTTTTT.

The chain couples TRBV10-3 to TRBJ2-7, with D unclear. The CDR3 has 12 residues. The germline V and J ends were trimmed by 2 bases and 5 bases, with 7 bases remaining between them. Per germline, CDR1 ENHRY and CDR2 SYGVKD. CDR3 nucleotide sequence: TGTGCCATCAGTGAGGTAGGACACGAGCAGTACGTC. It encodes CAISEVGHEQYV.

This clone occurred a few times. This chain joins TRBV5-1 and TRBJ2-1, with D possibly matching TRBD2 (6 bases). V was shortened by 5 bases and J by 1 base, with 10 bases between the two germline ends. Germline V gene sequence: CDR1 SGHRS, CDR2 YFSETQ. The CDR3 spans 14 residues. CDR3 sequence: CASRRDSSYNEQFF. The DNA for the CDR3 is TGCGCCAGCAGACGGGACTCTTCCTACAATGAGCAGTTCTTC.

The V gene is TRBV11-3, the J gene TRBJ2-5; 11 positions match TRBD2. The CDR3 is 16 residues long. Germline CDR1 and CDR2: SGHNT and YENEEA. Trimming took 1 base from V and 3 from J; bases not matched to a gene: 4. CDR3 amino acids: CASSLVSLAGEETQYF. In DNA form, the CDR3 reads TGTGCCAGCAGCTTAGTTTCACTAGCGGGAGAAGAGACCCAGTACTTC.